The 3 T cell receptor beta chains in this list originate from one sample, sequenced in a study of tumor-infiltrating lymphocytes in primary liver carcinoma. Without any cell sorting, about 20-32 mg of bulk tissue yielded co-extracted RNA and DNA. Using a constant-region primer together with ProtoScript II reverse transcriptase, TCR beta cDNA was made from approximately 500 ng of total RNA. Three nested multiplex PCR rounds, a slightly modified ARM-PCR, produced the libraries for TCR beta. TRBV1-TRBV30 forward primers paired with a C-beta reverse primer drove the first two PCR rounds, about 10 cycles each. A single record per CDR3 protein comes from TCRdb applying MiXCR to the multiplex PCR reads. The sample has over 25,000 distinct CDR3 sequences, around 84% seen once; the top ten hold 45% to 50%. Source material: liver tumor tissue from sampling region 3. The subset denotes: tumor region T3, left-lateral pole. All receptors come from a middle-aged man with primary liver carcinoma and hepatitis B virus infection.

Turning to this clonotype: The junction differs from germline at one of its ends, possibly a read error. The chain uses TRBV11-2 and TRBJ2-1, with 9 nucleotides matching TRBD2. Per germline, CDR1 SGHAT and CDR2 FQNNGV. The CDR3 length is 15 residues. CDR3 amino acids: CAGSPGTSNYNEQFF. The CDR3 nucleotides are TGTGCCGGCAGCCCCGGGACTAGCAACTACAATGAGCAGTTCTTC. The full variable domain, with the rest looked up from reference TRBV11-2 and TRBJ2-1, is EAGVAQSPRYKIIEKRQSVAFWCNPISGHATLYWYQQILGQGPKLLIQFQNNGVVDDSQLPKDRFSAERLKGVDSTLKIQPAKLEDSAVYLCAGSPGTSNYNEQFFGPGTRLTVL.

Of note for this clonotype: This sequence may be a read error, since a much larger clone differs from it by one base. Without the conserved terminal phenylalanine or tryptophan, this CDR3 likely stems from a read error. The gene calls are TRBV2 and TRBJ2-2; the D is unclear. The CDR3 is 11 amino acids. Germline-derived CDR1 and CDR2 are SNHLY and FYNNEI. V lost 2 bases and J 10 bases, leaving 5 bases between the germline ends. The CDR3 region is CASSETTELFS. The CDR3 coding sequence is TGTGCCAGCAGTGAAACAACGGAGCTGTTTTCT.

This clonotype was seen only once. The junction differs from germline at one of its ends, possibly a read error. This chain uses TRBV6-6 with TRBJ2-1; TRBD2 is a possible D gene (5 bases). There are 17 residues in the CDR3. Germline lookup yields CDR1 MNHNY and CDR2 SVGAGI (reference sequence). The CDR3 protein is CASSERPWTFGVGEQFF. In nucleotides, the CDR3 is TGTGCCAGCAGCGAGAGACCGTGGACTTTTGGAGTTGGTGAGCAGTTTTTC.